Below, 2 T cell receptor beta chains from the same sample are listed, as sequenced in a study of blood T cell repertoires in COVID-19. TCRdb's copy holds only in-frame clones and misses some; the assay was immunoSEQ multiplex PCR. The repertoire holds about 330,000 clones, with 87% as singletons. Material for sequencing was peripheral blood. All receptors come from a man in his thirties or forties with COVID-19, enrolled during active disease.

DNA of the CDR3: TGCGCCAGCAGCTTCTACAGTGACCCCATAAAAGAGACCCAGTACTTC. Protein: CASSFYSDPIKETQYF. The V gene is TRBV5-1, the J gene TRBJ2-5; D is ambiguous. V was cut by 2 bases and J by 3 bases, with 17 bases left in between. Germline V gives CDR1 SGHRS, CDR2 YFSETQ. This CDR3 spans 16 amino acids.

The rearrangement links TRBV7-8 to TRBJ2-3, with TRBD2 matching over 12 bases. Germline CDR1 is SGHVS and CDR2 is FQNEAQ. After removal of 0 bases from V and 2 bases from J, the junction contained 6 bases not matched to a gene. The CDR3 spans 18 residues. The CDR3 nucleotides are TGTGCCAGCAGCTTAGCGACTAGCGGGGGCCCTGCCACAGATACGCAGTATTTT. Amino acid sequence: CASSLATSGGPATDTQYF.